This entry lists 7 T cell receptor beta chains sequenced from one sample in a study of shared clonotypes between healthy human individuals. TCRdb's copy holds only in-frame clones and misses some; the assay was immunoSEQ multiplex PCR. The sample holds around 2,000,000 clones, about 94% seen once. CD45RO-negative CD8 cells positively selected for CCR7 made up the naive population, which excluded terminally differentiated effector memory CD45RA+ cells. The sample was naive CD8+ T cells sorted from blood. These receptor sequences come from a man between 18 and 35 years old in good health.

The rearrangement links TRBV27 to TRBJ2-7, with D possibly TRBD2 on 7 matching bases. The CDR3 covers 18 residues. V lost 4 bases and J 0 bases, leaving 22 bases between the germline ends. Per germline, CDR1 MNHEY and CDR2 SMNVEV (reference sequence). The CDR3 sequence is CASSSKGWGLADSYEQYF. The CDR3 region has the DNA TGTGCCAGCAGTTCGAAAGGGTGGGGGCTAGCGGACTCCTACGAGCAGTACTTC.

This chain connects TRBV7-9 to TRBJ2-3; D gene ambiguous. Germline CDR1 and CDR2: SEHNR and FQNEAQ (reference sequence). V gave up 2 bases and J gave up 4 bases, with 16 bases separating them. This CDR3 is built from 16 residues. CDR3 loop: CASSLPTLEDPDTQYF. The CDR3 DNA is TGTGCCAGCAGCTTACCCACTTTAGAGGATCCAGATACGCAGTATTTT.

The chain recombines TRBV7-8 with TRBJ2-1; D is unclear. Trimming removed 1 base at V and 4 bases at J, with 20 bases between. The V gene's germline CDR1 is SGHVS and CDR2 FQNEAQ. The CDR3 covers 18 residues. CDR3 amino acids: CASSLGDGANLYYNEQFF. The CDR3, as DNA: TGTGCCAGCAGCTTAGGGGATGGAGCAAATCTTTATTACAATGAGCAGTTCTTC. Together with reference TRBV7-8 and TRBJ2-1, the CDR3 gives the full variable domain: GAGVSQSPRYKVAKRGQDVALRCDPISGHVSLFWYQQALGQGPEFLTYFQNEAQLDKSGLPSDRFFAERPEGSVSTLKIQRTQQEDSAVYLCASSLGDGANLYYNEQFFGPGTRLTVL.

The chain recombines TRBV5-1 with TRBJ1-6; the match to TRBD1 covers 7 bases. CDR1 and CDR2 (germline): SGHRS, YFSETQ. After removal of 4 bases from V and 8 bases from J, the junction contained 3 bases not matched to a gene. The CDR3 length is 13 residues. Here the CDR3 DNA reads TGCGCCAGCAGCCTCACAGGGGATTCACCCCTCCACTTT. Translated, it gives CASSLTGDSPLHF.

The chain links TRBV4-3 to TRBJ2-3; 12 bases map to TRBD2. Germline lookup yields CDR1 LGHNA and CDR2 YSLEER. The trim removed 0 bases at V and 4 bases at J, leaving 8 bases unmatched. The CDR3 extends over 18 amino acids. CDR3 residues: CASSQDQLAGGGPDTQYF. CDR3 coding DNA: TGCGCCAGCAGCCAAGATCAACTAGCGGGAGGAGGTCCAGATACGCAGTATTTT.

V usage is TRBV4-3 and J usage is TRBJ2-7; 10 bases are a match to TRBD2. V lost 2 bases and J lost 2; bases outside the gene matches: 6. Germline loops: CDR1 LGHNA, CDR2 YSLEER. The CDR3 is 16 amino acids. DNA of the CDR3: TGCGCCAGCAGCCAAATCCTAGCGGGAGACGCCTACGAGCAGTACTTC. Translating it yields CASSQILAGDAYEQYF.

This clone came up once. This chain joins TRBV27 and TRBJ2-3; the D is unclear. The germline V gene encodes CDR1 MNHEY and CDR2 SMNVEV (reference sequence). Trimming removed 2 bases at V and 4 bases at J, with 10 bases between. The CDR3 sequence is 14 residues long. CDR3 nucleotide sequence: TGTGCCAGCAGTTTAGTAGGGTCGGCAGATACGCAGTATTTT. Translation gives CASSLVGSADTQYF.